This T cell receptor (beta chain) was profiled in a study of blood T cell repertoires in COVID-19. Study-wide context: Sites in the United States, Italy and Spain provided acute and convalescent COVID-19 samples.

This clone came up a few times. In the original analysis: Estimates of nucleated cell counts were drawn from the amplification of reference gene primers. Generated by immunoSEQ multiplex PCR, the TCRdb table keeps only in-frame clones and is missing some. V and J calls plus clone size are reproduced from that table; the DNA served to infer D and trimming. The sample records approximately 63,000 clones, about 70% being singletons. The CDR3 runs to 15 residues. CDR1 is SEHNR, CDR2 FQNEAQ, per germline (reference sequence). Trimming took 3 bases from V and 0 from J; bases not matched to a gene: 0. Sequencing was carried out using peripheral blood. The chain uses TRBV7-9 and TRBJ2-5, with 11 bases lining up with TRBD2. The TCR originated in a woman of 80 years or more with acute or convalescent COVID-19. The CDR3 nucleotides are TGTGCCAGCAGCTTGGGACTAGCGGACCAAGAGACCCAGTACTTC. Its protein is CASSLGLADQETQYF.